This T cell receptor beta chain is from a study of T cell responses to AZD1222 COVID-19 vaccine. Study-wide findings and caveats: The number of AZD1222 recipients seropositive at baseline was only 6 or 7. Clonal diversity may have been underestimated, and the donors were mostly white British, with more females than males. Reports indicate that nearly half of spike-specific TCRs are directed at unmutated variant regions.

The table came from immunoSEQ multiplex PCR; TCRdb's copy has only in-frame clones and leaves some out. Of about 140,000 clones in the sample, approximately 87% were seen once. Germline CDR1 is SEHNR and CDR2 is FQNEAQ (reference sequence). V was shortened by 7 bases and J by 1 base, with 13 bases between the two germline ends. This CDR3 comprises 14 residues. Investigators merged groups given second doses at roughly 4 or roughly 12 weeks. Concerning this clone: The antigen is unknown.

This clonotype originated in an adult who received the AZD1222 COVID-19 vaccine. This chain joins TRBV7-9 and TRBJ1-1; D is perhaps TRBD1 (5 bases). Sequencing was performed on peripheral blood, taken 28 days after the second AZD1222 dose. CDR3 sequence: CASTLGAGNTEAFF. CDR3 DNA sequence: TGTGCCAGCACCCTCGGGGCAGGGAACACTGAAGCTTTCTTT.